The source of this T cell receptor (beta chain) is a study of T cell clonotyping in hematopoietic cell transplantation. Study at large: Recipient samples before transplant were obtained post-cytoreduction. Regarding the study as a whole: Higher Inverse Simpson Index values in graft donor and pretransplant recipient predicted broader posttransplant TCR diversity.

Time point reported: recipient sample about 28 days before transplant, after cytoreduction. Blood collection times were about day -28 and days 30, 100, 180 posttransplant. Sequencing used immunoSEQ multiplex PCR; TCRdb keeps in-frame clones, though not all of them. The data show several thousand clones, with under 85% seen just once and about 30% held by the top ten. Germline V gene lookup returns CDR1 MDHEN and CDR2 SYDVKM. CDR3 length: 14 amino acids. V lost 3 bases and J lost 2, with 7 bases in between. This clone appeared once. The antigen remains undetermined. The sample here was peripheral blood mononuclear cells, taken before stem cell transplant. The chain recombines TRBV28 with TRBJ1-4; no definite D call. This TCR was sampled from a man aged 55 to 69 with acute myeloid leukemia. Some clones in this sample may be carry-over from other donors' samples. DNA for the CDR3: TGTGCCAGCAGTTTTGGGATCACTAATGAAAAACTGTTTTTT. It specifies CASSFGITNEKLFF.